One and the same sample provided the 2 T cell receptor beta chains below, sequenced in a study of T cell responses to AZD1222 COVID-19 vaccine. This table comes from immunoSEQ multiplex PCR, and its TCRdb copy is limited to in-frame clones, with some not included. The table records 150,000 or so clones, 90% to 95% of them present only once. The source was peripheral blood, collected on day 0 of AZD1222 vaccination. Receptors were obtained from an adult in good health.

The chain employs TRBV19 and TRBJ2-4, with a weak D call TRBD2 (5 bases). CDR3 size: 15 residues. Trimming removed 5 bases from V and 3 bases from J, with 14 bases in between. CDR1 and CDR2 (germline): LNHDA, SQIVND (reference sequence). The CDR3 sequence is CASSPDGVGKNIQYF. In nucleotides, the CDR3 is TGTGCCAGTAGTCCCGACGGGGTGGGCAAAAACATTCAGTACTTC.

The chain uses TRBV4-3 and TRBJ2-1; D call uncertain. V lost 2 bases and J 10 bases, leaving 15 bases between the germline ends. The CDR3 has 14 residues. CDR1 and CDR2 (germline): LGHNA, YSLEER. CDR3 sequence reads: CASSQIPPQGEQFF. The CDR3 DNA sequence: TGCGCCAGCAGCCAAATCCCACCTCAAGGCGAGCAGTTCTTC.